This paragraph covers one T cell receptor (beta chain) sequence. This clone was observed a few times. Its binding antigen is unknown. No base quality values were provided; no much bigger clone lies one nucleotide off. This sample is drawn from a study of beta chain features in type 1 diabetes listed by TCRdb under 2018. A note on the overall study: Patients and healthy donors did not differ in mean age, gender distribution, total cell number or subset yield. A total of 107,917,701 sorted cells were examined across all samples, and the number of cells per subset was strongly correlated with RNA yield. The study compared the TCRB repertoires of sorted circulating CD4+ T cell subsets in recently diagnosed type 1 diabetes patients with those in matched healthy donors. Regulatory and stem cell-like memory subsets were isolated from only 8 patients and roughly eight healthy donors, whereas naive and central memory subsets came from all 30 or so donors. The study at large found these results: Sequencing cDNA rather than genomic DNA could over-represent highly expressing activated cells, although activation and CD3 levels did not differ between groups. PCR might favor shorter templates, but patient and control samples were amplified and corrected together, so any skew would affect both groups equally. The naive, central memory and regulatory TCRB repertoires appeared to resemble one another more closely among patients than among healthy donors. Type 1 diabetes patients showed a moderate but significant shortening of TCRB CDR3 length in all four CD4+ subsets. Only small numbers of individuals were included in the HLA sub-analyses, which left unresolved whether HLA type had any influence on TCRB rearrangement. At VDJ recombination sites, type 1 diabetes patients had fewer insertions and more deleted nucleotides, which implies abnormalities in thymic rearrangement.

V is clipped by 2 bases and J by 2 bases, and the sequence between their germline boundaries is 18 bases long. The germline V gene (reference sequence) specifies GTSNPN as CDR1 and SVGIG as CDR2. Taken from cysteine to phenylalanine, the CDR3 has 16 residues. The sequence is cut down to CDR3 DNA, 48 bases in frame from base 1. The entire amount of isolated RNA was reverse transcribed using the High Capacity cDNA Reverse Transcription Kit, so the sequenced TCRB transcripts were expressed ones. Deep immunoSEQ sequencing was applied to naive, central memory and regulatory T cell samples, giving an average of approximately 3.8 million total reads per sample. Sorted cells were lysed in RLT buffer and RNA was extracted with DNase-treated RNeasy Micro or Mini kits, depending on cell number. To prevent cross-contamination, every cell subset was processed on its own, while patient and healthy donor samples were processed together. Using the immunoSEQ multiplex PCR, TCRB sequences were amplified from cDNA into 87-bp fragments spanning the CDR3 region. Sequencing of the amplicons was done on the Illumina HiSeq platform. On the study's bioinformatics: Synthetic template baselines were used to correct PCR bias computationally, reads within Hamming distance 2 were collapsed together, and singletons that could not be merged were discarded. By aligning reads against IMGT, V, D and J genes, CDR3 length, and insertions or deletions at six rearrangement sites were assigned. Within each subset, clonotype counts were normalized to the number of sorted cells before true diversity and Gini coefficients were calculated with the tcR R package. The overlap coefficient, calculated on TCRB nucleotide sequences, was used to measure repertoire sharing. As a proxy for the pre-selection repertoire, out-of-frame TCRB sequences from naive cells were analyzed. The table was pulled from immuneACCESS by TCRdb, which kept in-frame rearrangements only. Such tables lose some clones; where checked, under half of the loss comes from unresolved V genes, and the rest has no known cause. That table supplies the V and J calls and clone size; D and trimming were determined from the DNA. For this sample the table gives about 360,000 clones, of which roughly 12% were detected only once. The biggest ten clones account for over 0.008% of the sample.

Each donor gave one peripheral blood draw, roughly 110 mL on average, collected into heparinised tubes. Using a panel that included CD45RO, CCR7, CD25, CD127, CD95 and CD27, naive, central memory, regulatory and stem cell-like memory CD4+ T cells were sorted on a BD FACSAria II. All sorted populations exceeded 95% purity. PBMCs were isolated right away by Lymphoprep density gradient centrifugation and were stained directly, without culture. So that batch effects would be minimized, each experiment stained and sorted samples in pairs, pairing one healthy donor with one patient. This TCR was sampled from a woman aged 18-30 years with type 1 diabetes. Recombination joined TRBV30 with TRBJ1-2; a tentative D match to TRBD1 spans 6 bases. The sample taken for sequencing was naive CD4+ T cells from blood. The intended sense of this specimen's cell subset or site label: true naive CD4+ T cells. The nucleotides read TGTGCCTGGAGTTTCGTAGTGGGGGCAGTGAACTATGGCTACACCTTC. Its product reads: CAWSFVVGAVNYGYTF.